This TCR beta chain was sequenced during a study of T cell responses to AZD1222 COVID-19 vaccine. Study observations and caveats: A reported finding is that nearly half of spike-specific TCRs target unmutated variant regions.

In the case of this clone: The antigen remains unidentified.

Looked up from germline, CDR1 is SEHNR and CDR2 is FQNEAQ (reference sequence). V was clipped by 1 base and J by 8 bases, with 11 bases between them. The CDR3 has 13 residues. Assay: immunoSEQ multiplex PCR; the TCRdb copy retains only in-frame clones and omits some. The table has roughly 86,000 clones, more than 80% seen once; the top ten hold 30% to 35%. V gene TRBV7-9 combines with J gene TRBJ1-1, with a tentative D call TRBD1 (5 bases). Sequencing was performed on peripheral blood, taken on day 0 of AZD1222 vaccination. The receptor was isolated from an adult in good health. This CDR3 is CASSLGTRGEAFF. The CDR3 nucleotides are TGTGCCAGCAGCTTAGGAACGAGGGGCGAAGCTTTCTTT.